The clone carrying this TCR beta chain came up many times. Its antigen is as yet unknown. The read stops 3 residues short of the end of the CDR3; the missing end is completed from the germline J gene. The CDR3 has 13 amino acids. Trimming pared 1 base from V and 6 bases from J, leaving 10 bases between. CDR1 is GTSNPN and CDR2 is SVGIG in the germline V gene (reference sequence). Donors gave about 5 to 8 ml heparinized peripheral whole blood. The entry originates in a study of T cell clonality in common variable immunodeficiency. Sequencing input was equivalent genomic DNA from CVID and controls. Repertoires were generated with immunoSEQ multiplex PCR, while TCRdb's copy carries only in-frame clones and drops some. Singletons are absent from the sample, which has approximately 52,000 clones. Study-wide findings and caveats: The cause of increased CVID clonality remains unclear without subpopulation sequencing.

This TCR was sampled from a person aged 18 to 70 in good health. The gene calls are TRBV30 and TRBJ2-1; D perhaps matches TRBD1 (5 bases). Sequenced input: peripheral blood mononuclear cells. The CDR3 region is CAWSARQLNEQFF. The part of the CDR3 DNA that was read is TGTGCCTGGAGTGCTCGACAGCTCAATGAG.